These 2 T cell receptor beta chains were all obtained from the same sample, sequenced in a study of T cell repertoires in cytomegalovirus infection. TCRdb redid the calling of the reads with MiXCR, one entry per CDR3 protein. The repertoire includes around 180,000 distinct CDR3 sequences, under 30% of them detected once, and approximately 30% sits in the top ten. Sequenced input: PBMCs. These receptors were collected from a human donor in good health (CMV status not recorded). Some clones in this sample may be carry-over from other donors' samples.

This clonotype was detected many times. The gene calls are TRBV7-3 and TRBJ1-1, with a weak D call TRBD1 (5 bases). Germline V gene lookup returns CDR1 SGHTA and CDR2 FQGTGA. This CDR3 is 15 amino acids long. With 1 base removed from V and 0 bases from J, the gap between germline ends came to 9 bases. The CDR3 sequence: CASSLMAGLNTEAFF. Here the CDR3 DNA reads TGTGCCAGCAGCTTAATGGCGGGGCTGAACACTGAAGCTTTCTTT. Combining the CDR3 with reference TRBV7-3 and TRBJ1-1 gives the whole variable domain GAGVSQTPSNKVTEKGKYVELRCDPISGHTALYWYRQSLGQGPEFLIYFQGTGAADDSGLPNDRFFAVRPEGSVSTLKIQRTERGDSAVYLCASSLMAGLNTEAFFGQGTRLTVV.

This rearrangement joins TRBV7-6 to TRBJ1-2; D perhaps matches TRBD1 (6 bases). The CDR3 is 14 amino acids. V was clipped by 5 bases and J by 8 bases, with 18 bases between them. Germline V gives CDR1 SGHVS, CDR2 FNYEAQ. CDR3 protein: CASSPGGQEWGYTF. The CDR3 DNA reads as TGTGCCAGCAGCCCGGGGGGGCAGGAGTGGGGCTACACCTTC. Together with reference TRBV7-6 and TRBJ1-2, the CDR3 gives the full variable domain: GAGVSQSPRYKVTKRGQDVALRCDPISGHVSLYWYRQALGQGPEFLTYFNYEAQQDKSGLPNDRFSAERPEGSISTLTIQRTEQRDSAMYRCASSPGGQEWGYTFGSGTRLTVV.